This T cell receptor beta chain comes out of a study of beta chain features in type 1 diabetes. Study conclusions and caveats: Small HLA sub-analyses could not settle whether HLA shapes TCRB rearrangement. Among patients with Type 1 diabetes, TCRB CDR3s were moderately but significantly shorter in every one of the four CD4+ subsets.

Expressed TCRB transcripts got sequenced, as all isolated RNA was reverse transcribed. Some clones are missing from TCRdb's copy, which holds only in-frame ones; the method was immunoSEQ multiplex PCR. The sample records some 640,000 clones, 11% to 15% being singletons. The V and J ends lost 8 bases and 5 bases respectively, with 12 bases between them. Germline CDR1 reads GTSNPN; CDR2 reads SVGIG (reference sequence). The CDR3 is 11 amino acids. Sorted CD4+ subsets: naive, central memory, regulatory, stem cell-like memory (CD45RO/CCR7/CD25/CD127/CD95/CD27 panel). This clone was recorded a few times. What it recognizes is unknown.

This sequence joins TRBV30 and TRBJ1-1, with D uncertain. This sequence was found in a man between 18 and 29 years old with type 1 diabetes. Sequencing was carried out using naive CD4+ T cells from blood. This chain's CDR3 is CATGRMTEAFF. The CDR3 region has the DNA TGTGCCACCGGACGGATGACTGAAGCTTTCTTT.